These 24 T cell receptor beta chains came from one sample sequenced in a study of blood T cell repertoires in COVID-19. TCRdb's table, derived via immunoSEQ multiplex PCR, lists solely in-frame clones and lacks some. The sample contains around 300,000 clones, approximately 88% of which appear only once. What was sequenced was peripheral blood. These receptors were collected from a woman aged 25 to 45 with COVID-19, enrolled during active disease.

The rearrangement uses TRBV5-6 and TRBJ2-2; possible D gene TRBD2, 7 bases. Germline V gene sequence: CDR1 SGHDT, CDR2 YYEEEE. Trimming cost V 6 bases and J 0 bases, with 15 bases left between them. This CDR3 is built from 16 residues. The CDR3 coding sequence is TGTGCCAGCACCCTCTACGGGGGGCCGAACACCGGGGAGCTGTTTTTT. Translated: CASTLYGGPNTGELFF.

J is TRBJ1-1 and V is TRBV6-5, with 8 bases lining up with TRBD1. CDR1 and CDR2 from the germline V gene are MNHEY and SVGAGI. The CDR3 totals 15 residues. Trimming removed 2 bases from V and 1 base from J; junction bases left unmatched: 3. The CDR3 reads CASSYGTGGNTEAFF. The CDR3 DNA is TGTGCCAGCAGTTACGGAACAGGGGGGAACACTGAAGCTTTCTTT.

The CDR3 loop reads CASSSRGQGASGYTF. The CDR3 DNA is TGTGCCAGCAGTAGTCGGGGACAGGGGGCTTCTGGCTACACCTTC. This chain uses TRBV25-1 with TRBJ1-2; 12 nucleotides match TRBD1. From germline, CDR1 is MGHDK and CDR2 SYGVNS. This CDR3 comprises 15 residues. V trimming: 5 bases; J trimming: 7 bases; junction bases outside the gene matches: 8.

V usage is TRBV5-4 and J usage is TRBJ2-2; TRBD1 aligns across 7 bases. CDR1 and CDR2 (germline): SGHNT, YYREEE (reference sequence). Trimming took 4 bases from V and 6 from J; bases not matched to a gene: 9. The CDR3 extends over 15 amino acids. CDR3 nucleotides: TGTGCCAGCAGCCGGGACAGCTTACTTTCCGGGGAGCTGTTTTTT. It specifies CASSRDSLLSGELFF. Drawing the rest from reference TRBV5-4 and TRBJ2-2, the complete variable domain is ETGVTQSPTHLIKTRGQQVTLRCSSQSGHNTVSWYQQALGQGPQFIFQYYREEENGRGNFPPRFSGLQFPNYSSELNVNALELDDSALYLCASSRDSLLSGELFFGEGSRLTVL.

This chain connects TRBV19 to TRBJ1-5; no clear D gene. The germline V and J ends were trimmed by 3 bases and 0 bases, with 6 bases remaining between them. The CDR3 has 14 residues. Germline V CDR1 and CDR2: LNHDA, SQIVND (reference sequence). The CDR3 loop is CASSIGGSNQPQHF. The CDR3 DNA reads as TGTGCCAGTAGTATCGGTGGTAGCAATCAGCCCCAGCATTTT.

This chain links TRBV5-1 with TRBJ1-3, with no clear D. V shed 0 bases and J shed 1 base, with 5 bases lying between them. The germline gives CDR1 SGHRS, CDR2 YFSETQ. This CDR3 comprises 14 residues. This CDR3 reads CASSLDGSGNTIYF. CDR3 coding DNA: TGCGCCAGCAGCTTGGACGGGTCTGGAAACACCATATATTTT.

V and J are TRBV12-5 and TRBJ2-7, with 8 nucleotides matching TRBD1. Per the germline V gene, CDR1 is LGHNT and CDR2 is FRNRAP. V lost 3 bases, J lost 2 bases, and 9 bases stayed unmatched. The CDR3 has 16 amino acids. CDR3 DNA sequence: TGTGCTAGTGGTTTAAGTCAAGGACAGGGCGCCTACGAGCAGTACTTC. This translates into CASGLSQGQGAYEQYF.

This clone has a handful of counts. The chain carries TRBV29-1 and TRBJ1-5, with D uncertain. Germline values: CDR1 SQVTM, CDR2 ANQGSEA. This CDR3 is 14 amino acids long. Trimming removed 4 bases at V and 6 bases at J, with 16 bases between. CDR3 amino acids: CSVVVAGIGQPQHF. The CDR3 coding sequence is TGCAGCGTTGTCGTCGCCGGGATAGGTCAGCCCCAGCATTTT.

The chain employs TRBV27 and TRBJ2-7; the D gene is possibly TRBD2 (5 bases). CDR1 and CDR2 from the germline V gene are MNHEY and SMNVEV (reference sequence). V was shortened by 6 bases and J by 1 base, with 10 bases between the two germline ends. The CDR3 totals 13 residues. CDR3 sequence (DNA): TGTGCCAGCAGACCAGAGGGTTCCTACGAGCAGTACTTC. Its protein product is CASRPEGSYEQYF.

J is TRBJ1-2 and V is TRBV2, with 7 bases identical to TRBD1. V shed 6 bases, J shed 6 bases, and the junction held 4 bases outside the gene matches. The V gene's germline CDR1 is SNHLY and CDR2 FYNNEI. The CDR3 totals 12 residues. Written as DNA, the CDR3 is TGTGCCAGCAGAGGACAGGAGGATGGCTACACCTTC. This gives the protein CASRGQEDGYTF.

V gene TRBV30 combines with J gene TRBJ1-2; 8 bases agree with TRBD1. The CDR3 covers 14 residues. The V and J ends lost 5 bases and 4 bases, in that order; junction bases with no gene match: 9. Germline CDR1 reads GTSNPN; CDR2 reads SVGIG (reference sequence). CDR3 DNA sequence: TGTGCCTGGGGAACTCAGGGGGCGGTCTATGGCTACACCTTC. It is translated as CAWGTQGAVYGYTF.

This clone was detected once. The chain combines TRBV2 with TRBJ1-4, with D possibly TRBD1 on 6 matching bases. The V gene lost 8 bases and the J gene lost 5 bases, with 15 bases spanning the gap. This CDR3 contains 14 residues. Germline V gene data show CDR1 as SNHLY and CDR2 as FYNNEI. In DNA, the CDR3 is TGTGCCAGCTTTTTCGGGCAGGGGAATGAAAAACTGTTTTTT. It translates to CASFFGQGNEKLFF.

This clone has a single count. V and J are TRBV5-4 and TRBJ1-2; D is uncertain. Germline CDR1 reads SGHNT; CDR2 reads YYREEE (reference sequence). This CDR3 is 15 amino acids long. V lost 3 bases, J lost 4 bases, and 16 bases lay in between. CDR3 in DNA: TGTGCCAGCAGCTCGACAAACCAAGGTAGCTATGGCTACACCTTC. This sequence encodes CASSSTNQGSYGYTF.

The rearrangement joins TRBV7-9 to TRBJ2-3; TRBD2 matches 15 bases. CDR1 SEHNR and CDR2 FQNEAQ come from the germline V gene (reference sequence). This CDR3 spans 17 amino acids. Trimming cost V 5 bases and J 5 bases; bases outside gene matches: 8. The CDR3 loop is CASSPRTSGGGGDTQYF. The CDR3 DNA reads as TGTGCCAGCAGCCCACGGACTAGCGGGGGGGGAGGAGATACGCAGTATTTT.

This rearrangement joins TRBV29-1 to TRBJ2-3; 10 bases map to TRBD2. Germline CDR1 is SQVTM and CDR2 is ANQGSEA. The CDR3 loop spans 14 amino acids. After removal of 7 bases from V and 2 bases from J, the junction contained 6 bases not matched to a gene. The CDR3 DNA is TGCAGCGGCGAGCGGGGGGGCACCACAGATACGCAGTATTTT. Translated, it gives CSGERGGTTDTQYF.

This clone came up a few times. The J gene is TRBJ2-1, the V gene TRBV5-3; 8 nucleotides line up with TRBD2. TRBV5-3 is treated as an ORF (open reading frame) with a function not yet certain. V gave up 0 bases and J gave up 16 bases; unmatched junction bases: 18. CDR3 size: 16 residues. The CDR3 sequence: CARSLGGTRGQIESFF. The CDR3 region has the DNA TGTGCCAGAAGCTTGGGGGGGACTAGAGGCCAAATAGAAAGTTTCTTC.

The genes are TRBV5-6 and TRBJ2-7; a possible D gene is TRBD1 (6 bases). The ends were cut back, 4 bases at V and 9 bases at J, with 23 bases in the middle. This CDR3 spans 15 amino acids. Germline values: CDR1 SGHDT, CDR2 YYEEEE. Here the CDR3 reads CASSPNAGASIWQYV. CDR3 DNA sequence: TGTGCCAGCAGCCCGAACGCAGGGGCCTCAATTTGGCAGTACGTC.

The chain recombines TRBV10-1 with TRBJ1-5; 9 bases agree with TRBD1. Germline CDR1 reads WNHNN; CDR2 reads SYGVQD (reference sequence). J was trimmed by 7 bases and V by 4 bases; bases with no gene match: 11. This CDR3 comprises 16 residues. The CDR3 region is CASSVFRDRENQPQHF. The CDR3 region has the DNA TGCGCCAGCAGTGTCTTCCGGGACAGGGAAAACCAGCCCCAGCATTTT.

The chain joins TRBV9 to TRBJ2-5; TRBD2 matches at 14 bases. This CDR3 is 16 amino acids long. Losses at the gene ends were 3 bases for V and 4 bases for J; bases not matched to a gene: 5. Germline V CDR1 and CDR2: SGDLS, YYNGEE. This CDR3 reads CASSATSGGASETQYF. DNA for the CDR3: TGTGCCAGCAGCGCGACTAGCGGGGGGGCTTCAGAGACCCAGTACTTC.

The rearrangement links TRBV11-3 to TRBJ1-6; D is unclear. The CDR3 contains 15 residues. In germline, CDR1 is SGHNT, CDR2 YENEEA. The ends were cut back, 0 bases at V and 6 bases at J, with 9 bases in the middle. CDR3 DNA sequence: TGTGCCAGCAGCTTAGAGGGCCGCAGTAATTCACCCCTCCACTTT. This encodes CASSLEGRSNSPLHF. Full variable domain (rest looked up from reference TRBV11-3 and TRBJ1-6): EAGVVQSPRYKIIEKKQPVAFWCNPISGHNTLYWYLQNLGQGPELLIRYENEEAVDDSQLPKDRFSAERLKGVDSTLKIQPAELGDSAVYLCASSLEGRSNSPLHFGNGTRLTVT.

The chain carries TRBV7-2 and TRBJ1-2; the D gene is possibly TRBD1 (5 bases). Germline V gives CDR1 SGHTA, CDR2 FQGNSA. V lost 5 bases and J lost 8, with 21 bases in between. The CDR3 has 15 residues. CDR3 protein: CASSPEGRGRGGYTF. In DNA, the CDR3 is TGTGCCAGCAGCCCTGAAGGGAGAGGGAGGGGCGGCTACACCTTC.

J is TRBJ2-1 and V is TRBV15, with TRBD2 matching 7 bases. The CDR3 has 15 amino acids. V lost 3 bases to trimming and J lost 6 bases; unmatched junction nucleotides: 8. CDR1 is LNHNV, CDR2 YYDKDF, per germline (reference sequence). DNA of the CDR3: TGTGCCACCAGCAGGGAGGACACGGGGGGCAATGAGCAGTTCTTC. This codes for CATSREDTGGNEQFF.

The sample holds one count of this clone. V is TRBV5-1 and J is TRBJ2-2, with D possibly matching TRBD2 (5 bases). The germline V gene has CDR1 SGHRS and CDR2 YFSETQ. Trimming took off 0 bases at V and 6 bases at J, with 12 bases between the two ends. The CDR3 length is 15 residues. The chain's CDR3 is CASSLARGPPGELFF. In DNA form, the CDR3 reads TGCGCCAGCAGCTTGGCCAGAGGGCCCCCCGGGGAGCTGTTTTTT.

This chain links TRBV7-2 with TRBJ2-2; maybe TRBD1 (6 bases). The CDR3 is 14 amino acids. V was pared by 6 bases and J by 1 base, with 9 bases between. Germline V gives CDR1 SGHTA, CDR2 FQGNSA. The CDR3, as DNA: TGTGCCAGCAGGCAGGGACAGAACACCGGGGAGCTGTTTTTT. This translates into CASRQGQNTGELFF.